The clone carrying this T cell receptor beta chain was found many times. Genomic DNA, serving as template, underwent TCR beta VDJ and CDR3 profiling. TCRdb fed the reads into MiXCR, producing one record per CDR3 protein. The profile shows 250,000 to 350,000 distinct CDR3 sequences, roughly 50% of them singletons. The data belong to a study of CD8+CD57+ T cells in acquired aplastic anemia. The CDR3 covers 12 residues. Per the germline V gene, CDR1 is MDHEN and CDR2 is SYDVKM. V was pared by 4 bases and J by 1 base, with 4 bases between. The chain carries TRBV28 and TRBJ1-1; D unresolved. This receptor was obtained from a human donor with severe aplastic anemia or a healthy control (not recorded which). Sequencing was done on a sample of sorted CD4+, CD8+, or CD8+CD57+ T cells (not recorded which) from PBMCs. In DNA, the CDR3 is TGTGCCAGCAGTTCGCCGAACACTGAAGCTTTCTTT. Amino acid sequence: CASSSPNTEAFF.